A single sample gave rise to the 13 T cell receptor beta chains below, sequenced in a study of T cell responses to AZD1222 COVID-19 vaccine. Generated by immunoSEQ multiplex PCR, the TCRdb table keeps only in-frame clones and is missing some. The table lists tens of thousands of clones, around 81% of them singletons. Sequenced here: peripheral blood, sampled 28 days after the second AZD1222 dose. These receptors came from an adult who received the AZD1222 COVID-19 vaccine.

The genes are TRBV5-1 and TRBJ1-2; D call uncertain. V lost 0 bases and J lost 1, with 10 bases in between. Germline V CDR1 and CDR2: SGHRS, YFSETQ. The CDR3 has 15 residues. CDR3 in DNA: TGCGCCAGCAGCTTGGGCAGAACCGATAACTATGGCTACACCTTC. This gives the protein CASSLGRTDNYGYTF.

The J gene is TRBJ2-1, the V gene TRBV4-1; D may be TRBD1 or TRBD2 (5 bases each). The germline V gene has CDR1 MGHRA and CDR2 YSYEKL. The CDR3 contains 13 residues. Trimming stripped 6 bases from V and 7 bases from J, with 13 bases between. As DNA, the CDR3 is TGCGCCAGCAGGGGACGTGGGCTTAATGAGCAGTTCTTC. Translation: CASRGRGLNEQFF.

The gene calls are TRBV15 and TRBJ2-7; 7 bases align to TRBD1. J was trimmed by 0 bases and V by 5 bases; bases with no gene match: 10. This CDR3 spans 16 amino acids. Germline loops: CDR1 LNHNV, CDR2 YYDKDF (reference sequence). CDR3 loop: CATSSYPRDSSYEQYF. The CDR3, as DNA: TGTGCCACCAGCTCCTATCCCAGGGACAGCTCCTACGAGCAGTACTTC.

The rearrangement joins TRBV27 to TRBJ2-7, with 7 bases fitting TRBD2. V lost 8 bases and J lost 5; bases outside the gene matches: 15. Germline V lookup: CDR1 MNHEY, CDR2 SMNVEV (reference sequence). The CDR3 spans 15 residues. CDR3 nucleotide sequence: TGTGCCAGCCTGGGGGTGCGGGGCGGGGGTCACGAGCAGTACTTC. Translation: CASLGVRGGGHEQYF.

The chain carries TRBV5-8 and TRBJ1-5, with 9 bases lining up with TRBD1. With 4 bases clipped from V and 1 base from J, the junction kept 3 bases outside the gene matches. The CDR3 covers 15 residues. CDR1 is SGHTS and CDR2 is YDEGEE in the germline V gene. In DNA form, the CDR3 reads TGTGCCAGCAGCCCGGGACAGGGAAGCAATCAGCCCCAGCATTTT. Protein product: CASSPGQGSNQPQHF.

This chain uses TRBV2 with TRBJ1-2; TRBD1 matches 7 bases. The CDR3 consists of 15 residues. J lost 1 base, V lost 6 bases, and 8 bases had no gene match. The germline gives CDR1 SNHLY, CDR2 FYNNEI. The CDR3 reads CASRENRGLNYGYTF. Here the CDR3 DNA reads TGTGCCAGCAGGGAAAACAGGGGCCTTAACTATGGCTACACCTTC.

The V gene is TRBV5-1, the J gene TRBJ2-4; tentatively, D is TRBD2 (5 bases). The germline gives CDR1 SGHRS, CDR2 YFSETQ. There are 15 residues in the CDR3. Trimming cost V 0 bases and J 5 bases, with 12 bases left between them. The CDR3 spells CASSLAGGGENIQYF. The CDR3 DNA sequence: TGCGCCAGCAGCTTGGCCGGAGGTGGGGAAAACATTCAGTACTTC.

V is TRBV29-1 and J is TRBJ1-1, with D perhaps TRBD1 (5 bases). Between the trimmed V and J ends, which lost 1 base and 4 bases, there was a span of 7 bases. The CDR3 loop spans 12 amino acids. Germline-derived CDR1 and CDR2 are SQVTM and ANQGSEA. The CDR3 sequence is CSVEVGPTEAFF. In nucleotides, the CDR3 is TGCAGCGTTGAAGTGGGGCCCACTGAAGCTTTCTTT.

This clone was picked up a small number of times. The CDR3 spells CASSLGVADEQFF. CDR3 coding DNA: TGTGCCAGCAGCTTAGGGGTGGCCGATGAGCAGTTCTTC. The chain is built from TRBV7-6 and TRBJ2-1, with D uncertain. This CDR3 spans 13 amino acids. CDR1 is SGHVS, CDR2 FNYEAQ, per germline. With 1 base removed from V and 8 bases from J, the gap between germline ends came to 9 bases. Using reference TRBV7-6 and TRBJ2-1 for the parts outside the CDR3, the full variable domain is GAGVSQSPRYKVTKRGQDVALRCDPISGHVSLYWYRQALGQGPEFLTYFNYEAQQDKSGLPNDRFSAERPEGSISTLTIQRTEQRDSAMYRCASSLGVADEQFFGPGTRLTVL.

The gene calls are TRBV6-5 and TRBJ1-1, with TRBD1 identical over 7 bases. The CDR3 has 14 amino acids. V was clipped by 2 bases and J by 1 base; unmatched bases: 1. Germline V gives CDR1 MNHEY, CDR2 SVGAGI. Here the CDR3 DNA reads TGTGCCAGCAGTTACCGACAGGGGAACACTGAAGCTTTCTTT. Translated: CASSYRQGNTEAFF.

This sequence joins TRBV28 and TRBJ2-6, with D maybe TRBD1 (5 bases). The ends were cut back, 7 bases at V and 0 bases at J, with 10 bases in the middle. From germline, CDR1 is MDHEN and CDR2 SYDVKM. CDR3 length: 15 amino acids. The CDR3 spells CASKGSNSGANVLTF. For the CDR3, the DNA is TGTGCCAGCAAGGGGTCTAACTCTGGGGCCAACGTCCTGACTTTC.

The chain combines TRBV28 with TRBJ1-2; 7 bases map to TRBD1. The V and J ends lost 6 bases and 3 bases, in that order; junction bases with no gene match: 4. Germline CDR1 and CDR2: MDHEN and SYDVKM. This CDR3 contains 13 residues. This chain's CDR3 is CASRNTGDYGYTF. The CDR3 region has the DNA TGTGCCAGCAGAAATACAGGGGACTATGGCTACACCTTC.

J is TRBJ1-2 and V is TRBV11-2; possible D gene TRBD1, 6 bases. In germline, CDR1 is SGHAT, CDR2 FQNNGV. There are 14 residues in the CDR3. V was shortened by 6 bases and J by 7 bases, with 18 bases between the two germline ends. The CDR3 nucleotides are TGTGCCAGCAGTCCCCGCGGGGGCGCGAGTGGCTACACCTTC. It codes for CASSPRGGASGYTF.